This T cell receptor beta chain was identified in a study of OX40 agonist ivuxolimab in advanced cancers. Across the study: Mean age approximately 55 years, range roughly 20 to 85; 82.7% male.

Trimming removed 4 bases at V and 7 bases at J, with 11 bases between. The germline CDR1 and CDR2 sequences are SGHAT and FQNNGV. The CDR3 is 13 residues long. TCRdb's copy holds only in-frame clones and misses some; the assay was immunoSEQ multiplex PCR. The sample records fewer than 65,000 clones, roughly 82% being singletons. In this sample, this clone turned up once. The antigen is unknown. The investigators sampled blood at baseline, at cycle 4 day 1, and at cycle 7 day 1. Whole-study results and caveats: In CD8+ T cells, expanded clones were on average more numerous than in CD4+.

This TCR came from an adult with an advanced solid tumor such as melanoma, head and neck, liver or kidney cancer. This material consisted of CD4+ or CD8+ T cells sorted from blood, taken in a trial of the OX40 agonist ivuxolimab. The rearrangement uses TRBV11-2 and TRBJ1-5; D remains ambiguous. CDR3 DNA: TGTGCCAGCAGCTACGGGGAGTTCCAGCCCCAGCATTTT. Residues: CASSYGEFQPQHF.